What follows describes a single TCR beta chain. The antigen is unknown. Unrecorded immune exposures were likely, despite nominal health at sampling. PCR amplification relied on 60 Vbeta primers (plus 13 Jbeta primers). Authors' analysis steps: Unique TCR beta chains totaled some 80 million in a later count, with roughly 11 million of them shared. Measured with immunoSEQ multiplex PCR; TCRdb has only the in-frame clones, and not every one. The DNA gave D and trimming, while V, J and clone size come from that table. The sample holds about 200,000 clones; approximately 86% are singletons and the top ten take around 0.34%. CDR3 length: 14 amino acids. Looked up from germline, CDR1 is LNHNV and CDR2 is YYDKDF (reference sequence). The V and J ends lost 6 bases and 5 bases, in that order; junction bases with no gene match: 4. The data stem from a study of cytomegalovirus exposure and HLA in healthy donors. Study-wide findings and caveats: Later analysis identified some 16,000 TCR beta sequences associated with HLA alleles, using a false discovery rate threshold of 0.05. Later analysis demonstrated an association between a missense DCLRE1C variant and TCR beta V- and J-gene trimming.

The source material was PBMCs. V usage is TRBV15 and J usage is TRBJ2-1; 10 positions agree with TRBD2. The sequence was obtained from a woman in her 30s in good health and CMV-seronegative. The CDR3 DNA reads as TGTGCCACCAGGGATAGCGGGGGGCACAATGAGCAGTTCTTC. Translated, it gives CATRDSGGHNEQFF.